The 5 T cell receptor beta chains presented below share a single source sample, sequenced in a study of blood T cell repertoires in COVID-19 (dated by TCRdb to between 2020 and 2021). Library preparation employed the immunoSEQ multiplex PCR assay. The immuneACCESS repertoire file appears here via TCRdb, limited to in-frame rearrangements. These files lack a portion of the clones; in checked studies, under half of the deficit traces to unresolved V genes, and the cause of the others is not known. This sample has over 250,000 clones in its table, and about 85% of those were observed once. Clones ranked in the top ten supply about an eighth of the sample. Sequencing was done on a sample of peripheral blood. Receptors originate from a human donor in a cohort sampled during active COVID-19.

J is TRBJ1-5 and V is TRBV4-3, with TRBD1 as a possible D gene (6 bases). CDR3 length: 16 amino acids. Per the germline V gene, CDR1 is LGHNA and CDR2 is YSLEER. V was shortened by 1 base and J by 2 bases, with 12 bases between the two germline ends. CDR3 protein: CASSQGGGRGNQPQHF. In nucleotides, the CDR3 is TGCGCCAGCAGCCAAGGGGGGGGCCGAGGCAATCAGCCCCAGCATTTT.

The chain is built from TRBV7-9 and TRBJ2-1; 11 positions match TRBD1. The germline V gene encodes CDR1 SEHNR and CDR2 FQNEAQ (reference sequence). Trimming took 4 bases from V and 11 from J; bases not matched to a gene: 7. CDR3 size: 14 residues. CDR3 nucleotide sequence: TGTGCCAGCAGCTGGGACAGGGGGTCCTATCAGCAGTTCTTC. Protein sequence: CASSWDRGSYQQFF.

The rearrangement links TRBV2 to TRBJ2-3; the D gene is possibly TRBD2 (5 bases). CDR1 is SNHLY, CDR2 FYNNEI, per germline. The V and J ends lost 0 bases and 1 base respectively, with 20 bases between them. The CDR3 extends over 19 amino acids. This CDR3 reads CASSEANRAEIFGTDTQYF. The CDR3 DNA sequence: TGTGCCAGCAGTGAAGCGAATCGAGCGGAGATTTTTGGCACAGATACGCAGTATTTT.

V and J are TRBV27 and TRBJ2-7; 9 bases align to TRBD2. The germline V gene encodes CDR1 MNHEY and CDR2 SMNVEV (reference sequence). This CDR3 has 13 residues. J gave up 2 bases and V 6 bases, and 2 bases lay outside the gene matches. The DNA for the CDR3 is TGTGCCAGCAGAGCGGGAGGAACCTACGAGCAGTACTTC. It specifies CASRAGGTYEQYF.

The chain has TRBV5-1 and TRBJ2-7; 7 bases map to TRBD1. Germline CDR1 and CDR2: SGHRS and YFSETQ. This CDR3 region has 14 residues. Losses at the gene ends were 1 base for V and 2 bases for J; bases not matched to a gene: 3. CDR3 DNA sequence: TGCGCCAGCAGCTTGAACAGGGGAGCCTACGAGCAGTACTTC. It codes for CASSLNRGAYEQYF.